This record concerns one TCR beta chain sequence. This sample was taken from a study of blood T cell repertoires in COVID-19. In the study overall: Acute and convalescent COVID-19 specimens originated in the United States, Italy and Spain.

Per the original data handling: How many nucleated cells were present was estimated from reference gene primer amplification. Using immunoSEQ multiplex PCR, the repertoire was profiled, and TCRdb retains in-frame clones only, with some absent. The D gene and trimming were derived from the DNA, and the V and J assignments and clone size from that table. The data contain over 100,000 clones, approximately 90% of them singletons. V lost 0 bases and J lost 6, with 7 bases in between. The CDR3 is 13 residues long. Looked up from germline, CDR1 is KGHSH and CDR2 is LQKENI. The sequence derives from a man between 45 and 60 years old with acute or convalescent COVID-19. The sample taken for sequencing was peripheral blood. This chain joins TRBV18 and TRBJ2-3, with D uncertain. DNA of the CDR3: TGTGCCAGCTCACCACCAGCCCGGGATACGCAGTATTTT. As protein: CASSPPARDTQYF.